These 30 T cell receptor beta chains were all obtained from the same sample, sequenced in a study of blood T cell repertoires in COVID-19. The data were produced by immunoSEQ multiplex PCR, yet TCRdb's version contains in-frame clones alone and is incomplete. Among about 240,000 clones listed, 80% to 85% were seen once. The sample taken for sequencing was peripheral blood. Receptors originate from a woman aged 55-75 years with active or convalescent COVID-19.

The J gene is TRBJ1-6, the V gene TRBV30; 8 nucleotides line up with TRBD1. CDR3 size: 18 residues. Trimming removed 4 bases from V and 5 bases from J; junction bases left unmatched: 16. Germline-derived CDR1 and CDR2 are GTSNPN and SVGIG (reference sequence). The CDR3 is CAWTPGAQGATNNSPLHF. CDR3 in DNA: TGTGCCTGGACCCCGGGGGCTCAGGGGGCCACGAATAATTCACCCCTCCACTTT. The whole variable domain, filled in from reference TRBV30 and TRBJ1-6, reads SQTIHQWPATLVQPVGSPLSLECTVEGTSNPNLYWYRQAAGRGLQLLFYSVGIGQISSEVPQNLSASRPQDRQFILSSKKLLLSDSGFYLCAWTPGAQGATNNSPLHFGNGTRLTVT.

The gene calls are TRBV25-1 and TRBJ2-7; TRBD1 matches 8 bases. Per germline, CDR1 MGHDK and CDR2 SYGVNS. The CDR3 loop spans 13 amino acids. J lost 0 bases, V lost 6 bases, and 1 base had no gene match. The CDR3 reads CASRGQASYEQYF. As DNA, the CDR3 is TGTGCCAGCAGGGGACAGGCCTCCTACGAGCAGTACTTC.

The count of this clone is one. The chain links TRBV9 to TRBJ1-5; the D is unclear. There are 13 residues in the CDR3. Germline values: CDR1 SGDLS, CDR2 YYNGEE. V was pared by 1 base and J by 7 bases, with 9 bases between. In DNA form, the CDR3 reads TGTGCCAGCAGCGTAAGCGGAGGACAGCCCCAGCATTTT. This encodes CASSVSGGQPQHF.

CDR3 amino acids: CASGRTHTGNTIYF. CDR3 in DNA: TGTGCCAGTGGGCGGACACATACTGGAAACACCATATATTTT. The gene calls are TRBV9 and TRBJ1-3; perhaps TRBD1 as D (5 bases). The CDR3 length is 14 residues. Germline V CDR1 and CDR2: SGDLS, YYNGEE. Between the trimmed V and J ends, which lost 8 bases and 2 bases, there was a span of 14 bases. The whole variable domain, filled in from reference TRBV9 and TRBJ1-3, reads DSGVTQTPKHLITATGQRVTLRCSPRSGDLSVYWYQQSLDQGLQFLIQYYNGEERAKGNILERFSAQQFPDLHSELNLSSLELGDSALYFCASGRTHTGNTIYFGEGSWLTVV.

CDR3 region: CASSRDSSGNTIYF. The CDR3 nucleotides read TGTGCCAGCAGCCGGGACAGTTCTGGAAACACCATATATTTT. The J gene is TRBJ1-3, the V gene TRBV6-5; 7 bases align to TRBD1. CDR3 size: 14 residues. V lost 6 bases to trimming and J lost 1 base; unmatched junction nucleotides: 3. Germline V gene data show CDR1 as MNHEY and CDR2 as SVGAGI.

This chain links TRBV5-6 with TRBJ2-7; D unclear. The CDR3 contains 14 residues. V was trimmed by 5 bases and J by 5 bases, leaving 17 bases between them. The germline gives CDR1 SGHDT, CDR2 YYEEEE. The CDR3 DNA reads TGTGCCAGCAGGGTGGGCAGCCCGTTCCACGAGCAGTACTTC. Protein sequence: CASRVGSPFHEQYF.

This clone showed up just a few times. The chain couples TRBV29-1 to TRBJ2-7; D may be TRBD1 (8 bases). V was pared by 2 bases and J by 4 bases, with 21 bases between. Germline V lookup: CDR1 SQVTM, CDR2 ANQGSEA. The CDR3 spans 16 residues. CDR3 bases: TGCAGCGTTGAATTACCTTACAGGGGGGGCTTTTACGAGCAGTACTTC. This encodes CSVELPYRGGFYEQYF.

The V gene is TRBV3-1 (or the pseudogene TRBV3-2), the J gene TRBJ1-2, with D hard to call. The CDR3 has 14 amino acids. Trimming stripped 1 base from V and 4 bases from J, with 10 bases between. Germline V gene lookup returns CDR1 LGHDT and CDR2 YNNKEL (reference sequence). DNA for the CDR3: TGTGCCAGCAGCCAAGGTCACAGCCGCTATGGCTACACCTTC. Its translation is CASSQGHSRYGYTF.

This sequence joins TRBV30 and TRBJ1-2; weak D call: TRBD1 (5 bases). The germline CDR1 and CDR2 sequences are GTSNPN and SVGIG (reference sequence). V was cut by 0 bases and J by 8 bases, with 10 bases left in between. This CDR3 region has 12 residues. In DNA, the CDR3 is TGTGCCTGGAGTGTACAGGAGGGGGGCTACACCTTC. It translates to CAWSVQEGGYTF.

The CDR3 DNA reads TGTGCCAGTAGGGCTAGCGGGGCCAGTGAGCAGTTCTTC. It specifies CASRASGASEQFF. The chain employs TRBV19 and TRBJ2-1, with 9 bases matching TRBD2. The V gene's germline CDR1 is LNHDA and CDR2 SQIVND (reference sequence). V was clipped by 6 bases and J by 9 bases; unmatched bases: 6. The CDR3 spans 13 residues.

The chain employs TRBV4-1 and TRBJ2-3, with 9 bases matching TRBD2. Germline-derived CDR1 and CDR2 are MGHRA and YSYEKL. Trimming took 8 bases from V and 2 from J; bases not matched to a gene: 5. The CDR3 is made up of 14 amino acids. CDR3 protein: CASGRGGDTDTQYF. The CDR3 region has the DNA TGCGCCAGCGGGCGGGGGGGAGACACAGATACGCAGTATTTT.

The chain joins TRBV12-2 to TRBJ2-5; the DNA was not compared with TRBD2, the D call given in the table. TRBV12-2 has pseudogene status. The CDR3 is 16 amino acids. The chain's CDR3 is CASRFRGGQYQETQYF. The CDR3 coding sequence is TGTGCAAGTCGCTTCCGGGGGGGCCAGTACCAAGAGACCCAGTACTTC.

The V gene is TRBV7-6, the J gene TRBJ1-4; D perhaps matches TRBD1 (5 bases). The germline CDR1 and CDR2 sequences are SGHVS and FNYEAQ. This CDR3 comprises 15 residues. The V gene lost 4 bases and the J gene lost 2 bases, with 11 bases spanning the gap. The CDR3 loop reads CASSSQGPTNEKLFF. DNA for the CDR3: TGTGCCAGCAGCTCCCAGGGTCCCACTAATGAAAAACTGTTTTTT. Supplemented by reference TRBV7-6 and TRBJ1-4, the full variable domain reads GAGVSQSPRYKVTKRGQDVALRCDPISGHVSLYWYRQALGQGPEFLTYFNYEAQQDKSGLPNDRFSAERPEGSISTLTIQRTEQRDSAMYRCASSSQGPTNEKLFFGSGTQLSVL.

The V and J genes are TRBV5-1 and TRBJ1-4; 8 bases are a match to TRBD1. The J segment lost 6 bases and the V segment lost 3 bases, leaving 7 bases of the junction unmatched. The CDR3 loop spans 15 amino acids. Germline assignment: CDR1 SGHRS and CDR2 YFSETQ. The CDR3 sequence is CASSSQDREDEKLFF. For the CDR3, the DNA is TGCGCCAGCAGCTCCCAGGACAGGGAGGATGAAAAACTGTTTTTT.

The V gene is TRBV11-2, the J gene TRBJ1-3; D not resolved. This CDR3 is 15 amino acids long. Germline V gene data show CDR1 as SGHAT and CDR2 as FQNNGV. V gave up 2 bases and J gave up 0 bases, with 8 bases separating them. The CDR3 sequence: CASSLMSNSGNTIYF. The CDR3 coding sequence is TGTGCCAGCAGCTTAATGAGTAACTCTGGAAACACCATATATTTT.

The chain carries TRBV18 and TRBJ2-3, with 7 positions matching TRBD1. J was trimmed by 4 bases and V by 4 bases; bases with no gene match: 11. CDR1 is KGHSH, CDR2 LQKENI, per germline. The CDR3 extends over 16 amino acids. CDR3 in amino acids: CASSRQGTGDADTQYF. The CDR3 DNA sequence: TGTGCCAGCTCACGACAAGGAACAGGGGATGCAGATACGCAGTATTTT.

CDR3 region: CASSSHGVGGNTIYF. For the CDR3, the DNA is TGTGCCAGCAGTTCCCACGGGGTAGGTGGAAACACCATATATTTT. The V and J genes are TRBV27 and TRBJ1-3; D call uncertain. The germline V gene has CDR1 MNHEY and CDR2 SMNVEV (reference sequence). This CDR3 is built from 15 residues. Trimming took 4 bases from V and 3 from J, leaving 13 bases between them.

The chain is built from TRBV4-3 and TRBJ1-2, with D possibly TRBD1 on 5 matching bases. V lost 6 bases and J lost 1, with 12 bases in between. The CDR3 loop spans 14 amino acids. Germline V gene data show CDR1 as LGHNA and CDR2 as YSLEER. In DNA form, the CDR3 reads TGCGCCAGCAGTTCAGGGCCTCTTAACTATGGCTACACCTTC. This codes for CASSSGPLNYGYTF.

For this clone: The sample holds other DNA sequences that translate to the same CDR3. J is TRBJ1-5 and V is TRBV28, with TRBD1 matching 8 bases. The ends lost 5 bases at V and 2 bases at J; junction bases unmatched: 5. In germline, CDR1 is MDHEN, CDR2 SYDVKM. The CDR3 has 15 residues. The CDR3 loop reads CASSTGQGGNQPQHF. CDR3 nucleotide sequence: TGTGCCAGCAGTACCGGACAGGGAGGCAATCAGCCCCAGCATTTT.

As to this clone: Within the sample, other DNA sequences also encode this same CDR3. The CDR3 DNA is TGTGCCAGCAGCTTAACATCTGGGCCCAATTCACCCCTCCACTTT. The encoded protein is CASSLTSGPNSPLHF. This sequence joins TRBV7-9 and TRBJ1-6; the D is unclear. The CDR3 has 15 residues. V lost 2 bases to trimming and J lost 7 bases, with 12 bases between them. Germline-derived CDR1 and CDR2 are SEHNR and FQNEAQ (reference sequence).

The V gene is TRBV7-9, the J gene TRBJ2-1, with 16 bases lining up with TRBD2. There are 16 residues in the CDR3. CDR1 is SEHNR, CDR2 FQNEAQ, per germline (reference sequence). The V segment lost 5 bases and the J segment 10 bases; nucleotides outside the gene matches: 8. The CDR3 region is CASSLPGLAGGREQFF. CDR3 DNA: TGTGCCAGCAGCCTTCCGGGACTAGCGGGGGGGCGCGAGCAGTTCTTC.

Notes on this clone: This CDR3 is also generated by other DNA sequences in the sample. The V and J genes are TRBV19 and TRBJ1-1, with 9 bases fitting TRBD1. CDR1 LNHDA and CDR2 SQIVND come from the germline V gene (reference sequence). The J segment lost 5 bases and the V segment lost 5 bases, leaving 3 bases of the junction unmatched. The CDR3 runs 13 residues. DNA for the CDR3: TGTGCCAGTAGTGACAGGGGGGGGACTGAAGCTTTCTTT. Amino acids: CASSDRGGTEAFF.

The gene calls are TRBV4-1 and TRBJ2-5; D ambiguous. Germline V gene lookup returns CDR1 MGHRA and CDR2 YSYEKL. The CDR3 spans 16 residues. The ends were cut back, 4 bases at V and 0 bases at J, with 15 bases in the middle. In DNA, the CDR3 is TGCGCCAGCAGCCCAGGTTGGCAGGTCAACCAAGAGACCCAGTACTTC. It codes for CASSPGWQVNQETQYF.

This clone has a single count. V gene TRBV5-8 combines with J gene TRBJ2-7; tentatively, D is TRBD2 (5 bases). Germline assignment: CDR1 SGHTS and CDR2 YDEGEE. The CDR3 totals 14 residues. V lost 4 bases and J lost 2, with 13 bases in between. CDR3 protein: CASSRERATYEQYF. The DNA for the CDR3 is TGTGCCAGCAGCCGGGAAAGGGCCACCTACGAGCAGTACTTC.

V and J are TRBV30 and TRBJ1-1, with a tentative D call TRBD1 (6 bases). V lost 3 bases to trimming and J lost 11 bases, with 22 bases between them. This CDR3 comprises 14 residues. The germline CDR1 and CDR2 sequences are GTSNPN and SVGIG (reference sequence). The CDR3 sequence: CAWRDRGTGRGAFF. The CDR3 bases are TGTGCCTGGAGGGACCGGGGCACCGGAAGGGGGGCTTTCTTT.

This chain joins TRBV5-1 and TRBJ1-6, with D unclear. The CDR3 consists of 16 residues. V lost 0 bases to trimming and J lost 0 bases, with 7 bases between them. CDR1 and CDR2 (germline): SGHRS, YFSETQ. The CDR3 loop is CASSLEVSSYNSPLHF. CDR3 DNA: TGCGCCAGCAGCTTGGAAGTTAGCTCCTATAATTCACCCCTCCACTTT.

The genes are TRBV4-1 and TRBJ2-3, with TRBD1 identical over 8 bases. The CDR3 loop spans 15 amino acids. V trimming: 2 bases; J trimming: 6 bases; junction bases outside the gene matches: 7. Germline-derived CDR1 and CDR2 are MGHRA and YSYEKL. This CDR3 reads CASSQWTGMMDTQYF. In nucleotides, the CDR3 is TGCGCCAGCAGCCAATGGACAGGGATGATGGATACGCAGTATTTT.

This clone was seen once. The chain combines TRBV10-3 with TRBJ2-7, with 7 bases fitting TRBD1. V lost 6 bases, J lost 2 bases, and 10 bases stayed unmatched. Looked up from germline, CDR1 is ENHRY and CDR2 is SYGVKD. The CDR3 extends over 15 amino acids. The CDR3 DNA follows: TGTGCCATCAGCGGGCAAGGGACAGCAGCCTACGAGCAGTACTTC. Its translation: CAISGQGTAAYEQYF.

This clone was seen once. The J gene is TRBJ1-2, the V gene TRBV5-1; 10 nucleotides match TRBD1. CDR3 size: 13 residues. J lost 8 bases, V lost 2 bases, and 3 bases had no gene match. Germline V gives CDR1 SGHRS, CDR2 YFSETQ. Here the CDR3 DNA reads TGCGCCAGCAGCTTCGACAGGGGGCTAGGCTACACCTTC. It codes for CASSFDRGLGYTF.

This chain joins TRBV6-2 or TRBV6-3 and TRBJ1-2, with a tentative D call TRBD1 (6 bases). This CDR3 is built from 15 residues. Germline V lookup: CDR1 MNHEY, CDR2 SVGEGT. V dropped 6 bases and J dropped 2 bases, with 16 bases sitting between them. CDR3 in DNA: TGTGCCAGCAGCTCCCGGGGACATTTAAACTATGGCTACACCTTC. It specifies CASSSRGHLNYGYTF.